Below, one T cell receptor beta chain is given with its context. Cohort assignment relied on participant-reported clinical history. Assay used: immunoSEQ multiplex PCR; TCRdb lists only in-frame clones, some missing. The repertoire holds about 350,000 clones, around nine tenths seen once, with just over 1% in the top ten. The sample belongs to a study of blood T cell repertoires in COVID-19. On the study more broadly: Material from acute and convalescent COVID-19 was sourced from the United States, Italy and Spain. T cells, B-cell-depleted T cells, or PBMCs provided the cDNA or gDNA that served as material.

Material: PBMCs or T cells enriched from blood (not recorded which). The sequence derives from a woman in her 30s who had been exposed to COVID-19.

This CDR3 is CASRHGLAEETQYF. The CDR3 nucleotides read TGTGCCAGCAGACACGGACTAGCGGAAGAGACCCAGTACTTC. The rearrangement uses TRBV2 and TRBJ2-5; 10 bases agree with TRBD2. Germline lookup yields CDR1 SNHLY and CDR2 FYNNEI. Trimming removed 6 bases from V and 3 bases from J; junction bases left unmatched: 4. The CDR3 runs to 14 residues.